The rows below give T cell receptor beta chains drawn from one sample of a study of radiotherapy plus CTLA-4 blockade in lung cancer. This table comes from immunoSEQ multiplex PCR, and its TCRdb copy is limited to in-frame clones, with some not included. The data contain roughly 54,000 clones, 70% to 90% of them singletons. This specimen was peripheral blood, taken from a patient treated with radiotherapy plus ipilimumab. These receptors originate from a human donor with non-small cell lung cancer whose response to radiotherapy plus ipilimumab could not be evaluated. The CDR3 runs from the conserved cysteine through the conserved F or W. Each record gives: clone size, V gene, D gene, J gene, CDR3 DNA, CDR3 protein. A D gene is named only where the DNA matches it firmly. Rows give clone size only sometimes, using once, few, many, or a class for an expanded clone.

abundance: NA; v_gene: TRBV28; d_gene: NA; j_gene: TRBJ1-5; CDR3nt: TGTGCCAGCAGCCGACTGTGGACAGATTATAGCAATCAGCCCCAGCATTTT; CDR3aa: CASSRLWTDYSNQPQHF
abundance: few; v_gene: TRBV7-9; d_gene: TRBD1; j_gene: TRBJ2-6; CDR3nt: TGTGCCAGCAGCATACAGGGGATCCCTGGGGCCAACGTCCTGACTTTC; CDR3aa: CASSIQGIPGANVLTF
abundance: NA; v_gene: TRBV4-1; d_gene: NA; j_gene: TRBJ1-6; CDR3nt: TGCGCCAGCAGCCAAGATGCGGCAGGGTATAATTCACCCCTCCACTTT; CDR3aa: CASSQDAAGYNSPLHF
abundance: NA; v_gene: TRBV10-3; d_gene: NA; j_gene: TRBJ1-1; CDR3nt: TGTGCCACCCCCCGGGAGGGTGGGCACACTGAAGCTTTCTTT; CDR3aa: CATPREGGHTEAFF
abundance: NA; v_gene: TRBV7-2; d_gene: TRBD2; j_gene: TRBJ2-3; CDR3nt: TGTGCCAGCAGCGTGCTACTAGCGGGAGTACAATATACGCAGTATTTT; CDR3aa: CASSVLLAGVQYTQYF
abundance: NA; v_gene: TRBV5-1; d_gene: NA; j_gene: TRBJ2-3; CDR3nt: TGCGCCAGCAGATGGTCTCCAGGCACAGATACGCAGTATTTT; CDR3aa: CASRWSPGTDTQYF
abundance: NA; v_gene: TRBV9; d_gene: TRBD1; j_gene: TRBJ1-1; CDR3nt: TGTGCCAGCAGCGCGACAGGGGTGAACACTGAAGCTTTCTTT; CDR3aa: CASSATGVNTEAFF
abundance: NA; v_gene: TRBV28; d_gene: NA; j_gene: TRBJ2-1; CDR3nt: TGTGCCAGCACCCGGGCGGGCTACAATGAGCAGTTCTTC; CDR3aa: CASTRAGYNEQFF
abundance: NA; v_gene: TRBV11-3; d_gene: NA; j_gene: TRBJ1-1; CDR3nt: TGTGCCAGCAGCTTAAGAGGGGGTGAAGCTTTCTTT; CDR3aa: CASSLRGGEAFF
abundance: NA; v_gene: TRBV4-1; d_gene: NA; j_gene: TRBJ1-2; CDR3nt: TGCGCCAGCAGCGAAGGACAGATATATGGCTACACCTTC; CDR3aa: CASSEGQIYGYTF
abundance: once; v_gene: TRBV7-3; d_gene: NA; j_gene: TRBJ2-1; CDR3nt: TGTGCCAGCAGCAAGGGACTTTACAATGAGCAGTTCTTC; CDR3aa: CASSKGLYNEQFF
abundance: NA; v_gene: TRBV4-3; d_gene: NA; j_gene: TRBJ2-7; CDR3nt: TGCGCCAGCAGCCAAGATTTTAAAGGCGTGGGAGACCACTACGAGCAGTACTTC; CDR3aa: CASSQDFKGVGDHYEQYF
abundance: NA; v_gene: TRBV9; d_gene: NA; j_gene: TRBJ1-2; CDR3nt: TGTGCCAGCAGCTCGCAGGGCGGGGGGCAGGATGGCTACACCTTC; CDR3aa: CASSSQGGGQDGYTF
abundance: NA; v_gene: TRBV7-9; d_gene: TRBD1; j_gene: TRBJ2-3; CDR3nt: TGTGCCAGCAGCCCGGCGGACAGGGAGGACACAGATACGCAGTATTTT; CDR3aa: CASSPADREDTDTQYF
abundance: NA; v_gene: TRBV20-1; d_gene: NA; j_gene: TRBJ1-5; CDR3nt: TGCAGTGCTCTCGACAGCCAGCCCCAGCATTTT; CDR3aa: CSALDSQPQHF
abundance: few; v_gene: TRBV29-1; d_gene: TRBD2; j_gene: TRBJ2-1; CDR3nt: TGCAGCGCCGAGGGACTAGCGGGTTCTGAGCAGTTCTTC; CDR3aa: CSAEGLAGSEQFF
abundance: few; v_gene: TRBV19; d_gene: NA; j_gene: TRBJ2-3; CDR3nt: TGTGCCAGTAGCCCGGGGGGACAAAAATTAACAGATACGCAGTATTTT; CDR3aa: CASSPGGQKLTDTQYF
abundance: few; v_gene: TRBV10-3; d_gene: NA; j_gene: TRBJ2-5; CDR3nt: TGTGCCATCAGTGGGAGGAACCAAGAGACCCAGTACTTC; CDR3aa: CAISGRNQETQYF
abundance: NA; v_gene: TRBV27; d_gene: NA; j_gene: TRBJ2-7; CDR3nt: TGTGCCAGCAGTCCTTATCCGGGACAACGCTACGAGCAGTACTTC; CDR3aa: CASSPYPGQRYEQYF
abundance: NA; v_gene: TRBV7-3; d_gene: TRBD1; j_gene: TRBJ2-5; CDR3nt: TGTGCCAGCAGCTTAAGTGGACAGGGGGAGACCCAGTACTTC; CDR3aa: CASSLSGQGETQYF
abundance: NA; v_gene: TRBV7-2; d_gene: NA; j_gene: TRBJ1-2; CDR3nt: TGTGCCAGCACCCTGGAGGATTTTGGCTACACCTTC; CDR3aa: CASTLEDFGYTF
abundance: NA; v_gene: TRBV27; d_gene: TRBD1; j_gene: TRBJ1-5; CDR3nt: TGTGCCAGCCCGACAGGGGGACTAGGCAATCAGCCCCAGCATTTT; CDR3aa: CASPTGGLGNQPQHF
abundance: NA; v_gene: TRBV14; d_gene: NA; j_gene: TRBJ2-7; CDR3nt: TGTGCCAGCAGCCAAGTACGGCAGGGGAACTCCTACGAGCAGTACTTC; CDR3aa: CASSQVRQGNSYEQYF
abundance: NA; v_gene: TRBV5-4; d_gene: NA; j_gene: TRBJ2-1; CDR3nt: TGTGCCAGCAGGAGCTTGGGGGCCAGCGGGGATGAGCAGTTCTTC; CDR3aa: CASRSLGASGDEQFF
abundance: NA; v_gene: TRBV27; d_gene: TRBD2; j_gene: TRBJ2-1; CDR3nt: TGTGCCAGCGGTGGGAGGGACAATGAGCAGTTCTTC; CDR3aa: CASGGRDNEQFF
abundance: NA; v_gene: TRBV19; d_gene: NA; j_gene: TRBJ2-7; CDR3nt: TGTGCCAGTAGACATCAGGCAGGGAAAGCCTACGAGCAGTACTTC; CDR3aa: CASRHQAGKAYEQYF
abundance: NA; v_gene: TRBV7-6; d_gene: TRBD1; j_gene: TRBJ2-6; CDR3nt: TGTGCCAGCAGCTTATTCATCGGTGACAGGGGATCGTCTGGGGCCAACGTCCTGACTTTC; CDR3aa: CASSLFIGDRGSSGANVLTF
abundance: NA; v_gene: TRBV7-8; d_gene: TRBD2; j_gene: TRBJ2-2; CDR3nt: TGTGCCAGCAGCTTTTCTAGCGGGCGATACACCGGGGAGCTGTTTTTT; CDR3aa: CASSFSSGRYTGELFF
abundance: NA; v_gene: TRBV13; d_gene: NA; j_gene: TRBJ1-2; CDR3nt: TGTGCCAGCAGCTTAACCCCAGGGGACGGCTACACCTTC; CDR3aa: CASSLTPGDGYTF